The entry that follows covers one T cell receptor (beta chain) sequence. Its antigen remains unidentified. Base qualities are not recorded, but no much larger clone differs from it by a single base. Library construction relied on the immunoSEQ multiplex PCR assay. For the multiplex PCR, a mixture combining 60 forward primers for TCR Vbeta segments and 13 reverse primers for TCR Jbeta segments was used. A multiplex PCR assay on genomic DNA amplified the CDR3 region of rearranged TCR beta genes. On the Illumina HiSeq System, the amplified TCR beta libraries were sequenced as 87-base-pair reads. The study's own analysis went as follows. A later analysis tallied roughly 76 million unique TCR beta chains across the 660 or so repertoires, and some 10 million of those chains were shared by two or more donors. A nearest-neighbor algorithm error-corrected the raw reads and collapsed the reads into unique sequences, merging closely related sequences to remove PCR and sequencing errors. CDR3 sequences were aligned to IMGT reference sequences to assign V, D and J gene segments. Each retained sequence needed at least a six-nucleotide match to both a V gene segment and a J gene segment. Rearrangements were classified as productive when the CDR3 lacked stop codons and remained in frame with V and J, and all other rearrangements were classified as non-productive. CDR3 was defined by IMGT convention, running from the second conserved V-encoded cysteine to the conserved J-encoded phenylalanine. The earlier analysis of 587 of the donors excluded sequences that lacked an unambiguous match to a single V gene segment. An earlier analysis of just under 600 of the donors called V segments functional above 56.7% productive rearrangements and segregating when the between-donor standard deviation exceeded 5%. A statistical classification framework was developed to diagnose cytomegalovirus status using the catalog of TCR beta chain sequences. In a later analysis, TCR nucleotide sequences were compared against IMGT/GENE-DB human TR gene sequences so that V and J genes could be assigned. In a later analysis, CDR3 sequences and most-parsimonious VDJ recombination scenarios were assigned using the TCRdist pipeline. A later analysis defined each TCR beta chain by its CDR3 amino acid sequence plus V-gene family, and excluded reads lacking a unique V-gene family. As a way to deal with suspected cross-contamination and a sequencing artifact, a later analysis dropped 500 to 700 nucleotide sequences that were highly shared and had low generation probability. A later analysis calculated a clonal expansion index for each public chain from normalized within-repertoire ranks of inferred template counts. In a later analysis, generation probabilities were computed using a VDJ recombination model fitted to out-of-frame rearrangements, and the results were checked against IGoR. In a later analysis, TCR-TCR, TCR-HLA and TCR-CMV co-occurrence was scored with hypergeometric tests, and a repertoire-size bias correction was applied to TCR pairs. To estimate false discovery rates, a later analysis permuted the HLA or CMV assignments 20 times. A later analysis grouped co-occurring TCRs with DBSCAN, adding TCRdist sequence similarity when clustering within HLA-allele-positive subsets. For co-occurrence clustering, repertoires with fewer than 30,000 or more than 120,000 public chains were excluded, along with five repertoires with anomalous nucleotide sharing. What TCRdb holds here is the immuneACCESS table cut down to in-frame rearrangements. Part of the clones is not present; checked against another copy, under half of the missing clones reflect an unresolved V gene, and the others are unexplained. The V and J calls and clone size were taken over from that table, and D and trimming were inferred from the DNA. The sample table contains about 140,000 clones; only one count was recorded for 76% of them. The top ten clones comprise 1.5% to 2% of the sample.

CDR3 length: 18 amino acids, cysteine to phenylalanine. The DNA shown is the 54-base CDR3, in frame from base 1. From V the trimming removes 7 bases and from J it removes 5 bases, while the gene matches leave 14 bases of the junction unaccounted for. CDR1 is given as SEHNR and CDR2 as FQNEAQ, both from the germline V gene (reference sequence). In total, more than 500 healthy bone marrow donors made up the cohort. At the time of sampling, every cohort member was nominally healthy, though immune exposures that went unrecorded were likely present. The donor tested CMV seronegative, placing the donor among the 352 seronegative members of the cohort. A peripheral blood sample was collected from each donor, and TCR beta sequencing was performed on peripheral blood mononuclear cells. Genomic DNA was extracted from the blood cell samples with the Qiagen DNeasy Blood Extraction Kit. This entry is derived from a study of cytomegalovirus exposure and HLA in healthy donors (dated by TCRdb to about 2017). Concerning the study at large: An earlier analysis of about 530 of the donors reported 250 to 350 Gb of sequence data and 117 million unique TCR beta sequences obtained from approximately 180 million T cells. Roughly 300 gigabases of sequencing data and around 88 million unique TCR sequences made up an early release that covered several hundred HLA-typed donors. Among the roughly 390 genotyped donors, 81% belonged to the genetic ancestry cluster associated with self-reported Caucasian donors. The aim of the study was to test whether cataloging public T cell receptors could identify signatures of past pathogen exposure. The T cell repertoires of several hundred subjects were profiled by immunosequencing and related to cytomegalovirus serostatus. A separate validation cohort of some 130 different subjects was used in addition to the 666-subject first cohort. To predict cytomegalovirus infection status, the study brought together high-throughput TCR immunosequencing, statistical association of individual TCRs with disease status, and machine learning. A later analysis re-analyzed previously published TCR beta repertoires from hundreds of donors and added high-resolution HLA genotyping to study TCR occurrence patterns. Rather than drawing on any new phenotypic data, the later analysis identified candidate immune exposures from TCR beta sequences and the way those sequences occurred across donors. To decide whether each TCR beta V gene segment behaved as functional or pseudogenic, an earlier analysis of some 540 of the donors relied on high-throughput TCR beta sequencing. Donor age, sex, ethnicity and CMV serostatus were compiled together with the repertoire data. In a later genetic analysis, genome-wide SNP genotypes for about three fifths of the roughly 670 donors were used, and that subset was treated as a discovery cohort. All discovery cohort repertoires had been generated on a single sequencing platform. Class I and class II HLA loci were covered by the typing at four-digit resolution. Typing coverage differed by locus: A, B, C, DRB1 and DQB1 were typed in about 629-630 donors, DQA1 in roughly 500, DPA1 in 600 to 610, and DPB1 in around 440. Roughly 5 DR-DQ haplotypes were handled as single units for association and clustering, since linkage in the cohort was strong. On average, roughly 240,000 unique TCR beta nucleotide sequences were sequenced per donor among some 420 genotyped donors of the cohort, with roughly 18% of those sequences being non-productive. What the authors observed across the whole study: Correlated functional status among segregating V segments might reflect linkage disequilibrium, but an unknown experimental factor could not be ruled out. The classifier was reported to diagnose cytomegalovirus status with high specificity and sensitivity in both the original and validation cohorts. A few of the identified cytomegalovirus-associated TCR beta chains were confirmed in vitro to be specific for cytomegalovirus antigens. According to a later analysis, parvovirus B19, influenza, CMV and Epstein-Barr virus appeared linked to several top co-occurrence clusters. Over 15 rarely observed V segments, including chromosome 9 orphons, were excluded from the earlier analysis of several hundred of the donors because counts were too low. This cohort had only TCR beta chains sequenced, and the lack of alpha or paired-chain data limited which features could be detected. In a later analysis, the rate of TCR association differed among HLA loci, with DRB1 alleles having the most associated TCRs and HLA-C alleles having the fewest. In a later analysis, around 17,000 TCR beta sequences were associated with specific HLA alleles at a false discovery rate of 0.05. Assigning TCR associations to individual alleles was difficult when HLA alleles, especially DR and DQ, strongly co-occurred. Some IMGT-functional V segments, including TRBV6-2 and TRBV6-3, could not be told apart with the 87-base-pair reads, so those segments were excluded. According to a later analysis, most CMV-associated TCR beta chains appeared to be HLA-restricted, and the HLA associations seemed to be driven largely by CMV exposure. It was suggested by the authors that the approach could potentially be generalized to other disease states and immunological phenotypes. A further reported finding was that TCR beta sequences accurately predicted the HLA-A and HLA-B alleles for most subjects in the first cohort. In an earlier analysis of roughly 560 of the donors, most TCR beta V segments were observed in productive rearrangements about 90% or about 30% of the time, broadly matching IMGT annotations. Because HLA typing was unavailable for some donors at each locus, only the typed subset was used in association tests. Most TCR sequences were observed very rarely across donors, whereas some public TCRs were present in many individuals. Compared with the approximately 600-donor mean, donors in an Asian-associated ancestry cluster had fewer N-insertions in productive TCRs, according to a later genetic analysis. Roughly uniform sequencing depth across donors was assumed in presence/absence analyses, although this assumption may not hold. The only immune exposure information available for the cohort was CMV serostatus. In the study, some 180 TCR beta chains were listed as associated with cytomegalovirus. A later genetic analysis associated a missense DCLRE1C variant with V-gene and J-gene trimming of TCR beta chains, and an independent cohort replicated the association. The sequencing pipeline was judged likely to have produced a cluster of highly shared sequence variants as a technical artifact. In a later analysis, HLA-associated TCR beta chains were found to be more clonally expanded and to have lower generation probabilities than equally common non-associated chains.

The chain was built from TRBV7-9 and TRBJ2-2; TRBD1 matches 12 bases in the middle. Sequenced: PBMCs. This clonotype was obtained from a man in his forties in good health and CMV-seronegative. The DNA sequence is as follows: TGTGCCAGCACTTACCCCCCGGGACAGGGGGCTTGGACCGGGGAGCTGTTTTTT. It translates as CASTYPPGQGAWTGELFF.